This TCR beta chain derives from a study of blood T cell repertoires in COVID-19 (dated by TCRdb to about 2020). Study-wide context: Samples covering the acute and convalescent phases of COVID-19 were provided by collaborators in the United States, Italy and Spain. The repertoires were made available in a free public database intended to serve as a resource for research on the immune response to SARS-CoV-2. The sample metadata nearly always contained a de-identified subject ID, COVID-19 status, age in years and sex. Deeply sampled blood TCRbeta repertoires from subjects exposed to, actively infected with, or recovered from COVID-19 were included in the dataset. Where available, HLA class I and class II types were taken from metadata supplied by the sample provider and were not determined by assay-based typing. The material from the prospective study consisted of cDNA or gDNA derived from T cells, B-cell-depleted T cells, or PBMCs. Samples came from the ongoing ImmuneRACE study (first 160 participants) plus 1,254 subjects from 6 global collaborators. General study outcomes and caveats: Clinical and demographic metadata were provided uncurated, with the amount varying by source and participant.

The collaborating institutions used their own protocols to collect whole blood in K2EDTA tubes. Collaborator samples were shipped for TCRbeta analysis as frozen whole blood, isolated PBMCs, or DNA extracted from either sample type. TCRbeta CDR3 regions were amplified from genomic DNA using the immunoSEQ Assay, a bias-controlled multiplex PCR. On the study's bioinformatics: Nucleated cell counts per sample were estimated from amplification of reference gene primers within the assay. Sequence reads were collapsed and filtered to measure the absolute abundance of every unique TCRbeta CDR3 rearrangement. For each sample, productive Simpson clonality was calculated as the square root of Simpson's diversity index over productive rearrangements. In TCRdb, the immuneACCESS table is reduced to in-frame sequences with V and J assigned. These tables do not hold every clone; where another copy was compared, an unresolved V gene accounts for under half, and the others remain unexplained. V, J and clone size are those of that table, while D and trimming were read from the DNA. The sample table records 60,000 or so clones; approximately 85% of these occur just once. Approximately 20% of the sample is held by the ten biggest clonotypes.

Remarks on this clone: Its antigen remains unidentified. Base-call qualities are not available, and no considerably larger clone is one nucleotide away.

This clonotype was sampled from a human donor in a cohort sampled during active COVID-19. The source material was peripheral blood.

The CDR3 amino acid sequence is: CASSLDISKAFF. At the DNA level, the sequence is TGTGCCAGCAGCTTAGATATTTCTAAAGCTTTCTTT. Recombination connected TRBV7-9 to TRBJ1-1; a confident D gene designation cannot be given. V is clipped by 1 base and J by 9 bases, and the sequence between their germline boundaries is 9 bases long. The CDR3 covers 12 residues, taking in both the cysteine and the phenylalanine. The sequence is cut down to CDR3 DNA, 36 bases in frame from base 1. From the germline V gene (reference sequence), CDR1 is SEHNR and CDR2 is FQNEAQ.